One and the same sample provided the 20 T cell receptor beta chains below, sequenced in a study of shared clonotypes between healthy human individuals. CD45RO-negative CD8 cells positively selected for CCR7 made up the naive population, which excluded terminally differentiated effector memory CD45RA+ cells. Here immunoSEQ multiplex PCR was the method, and the copy in TCRdb shows in-frame clones only, minus some. The data hold some 2 million clones, with about 95% observed a single time. Sequenced: naive CD8+ T cells sorted from blood. Every receptor here comes from a man younger than 30 in good health.

V is TRBV19 and J is TRBJ2-5, with 7 bases that match TRBD1. The ends lost 5 bases at V and 2 bases at J; junction bases unmatched: 8. Germline CDR1 is LNHDA and CDR2 is SQIVND (reference sequence). CDR3 length: 15 amino acids. The CDR3 region is CASSETGVGQETQYF. DNA for the CDR3: TGTGCCAGTAGTGAAACAGGGGTTGGACAAGAGACCCAGTACTTC.

The chain combines TRBV5-6 with TRBJ2-7; a possible D gene is TRBD2 (6 bases). The V end was cut by 1 base, the J end by 1 base, with 9 bases between. The CDR3 is 14 amino acids. Germline CDR1 reads SGHDT; CDR2 reads YYEEEE. The CDR3 loop is CASSLTRGSYEQYF. As DNA, the CDR3 is TGTGCCAGCAGCTTGACGCGGGGATCCTACGAGCAGTACTTC.

This chain joins TRBV27 and TRBJ2-7; 7 nucleotides align to TRBD1. CDR1 is MNHEY, CDR2 SMNVEV, per germline (reference sequence). This CDR3 is built from 14 residues. The V gene end was trimmed by 1 base and the J gene end by 3 bases; junction bases not matched to a gene: 3. The CDR3 sequence is CASSLFGDSYEQYF. The CDR3, as DNA: TGTGCCAGCAGTTTATTCGGGGACAGCTACGAGCAGTACTTC.

This clone occurred once. V gene TRBV7-9 combines with J gene TRBJ2-5; D remains ambiguous. The V gene's germline CDR1 is SEHNR and CDR2 FQNEAQ (reference sequence). The CDR3 spans 11 residues. V gave up 5 bases and J gave up 5 bases, with 6 bases separating them. The CDR3 DNA follows: TGTGCCAGCAGCGCGAGGGAGACCCAGTACTTC. Translating it yields CASSARETQYF.

As for this clone: At the DNA level, this CDR3 is encoded by other sequences in the same sample as well. The chain links TRBV13 to TRBJ1-1; D not certain. The CDR3 consists of 13 residues. V was cut by 5 bases and J by 3 bases, with 10 bases left in between. The germline V gene has CDR1 PRHDT and CDR2 FYEKMQ (reference sequence). The CDR3 nucleotides read TGTGCCAGCAGCCTCGTCGGGGACACTGAAGCTTTCTTT. Amino acids: CASSLVGDTEAFF. Together with reference TRBV13 and TRBJ1-1, the CDR3 gives the full variable domain: AAGVIQSPRHLIKEKRETATLKCYPIPRHDTVYWYQQGPGQDPQFLISFYEKMQSDKGSIPDRFSAQQFSDYHSELNMSSLELGDSALYFCASSLVGDTEAFFGQGTRLTVV.

In regard to this clone: Within the sample, other DNA sequences also encode this same CDR3. This chain uses TRBV10-1 with TRBJ2-1; D ambiguous. Germline V gene sequence: CDR1 WNHNN, CDR2 SYGVQD (reference sequence). The CDR3 sequence is 13 residues long. The V end was cut by 2 bases, the J end by 7 bases, with 9 bases between. CDR3 DNA: TGCGCCAGCAGTGAGCTGGTCGGGAATGAGCAGTTCTTC. Protein: CASSELVGNEQFF.

The chain recombines TRBV11-3 with TRBJ1-1; D is undetermined. With 5 bases removed from V and 2 bases from J, the gap between germline ends came to 9 bases. In germline, CDR1 is SGHNT, CDR2 YENEEA. The CDR3 is 13 amino acids. The CDR3 coding sequence is TGTGCCAGCAGCCCAACTCTTAACACTGAAGCTTTCTTT. It specifies CASSPTLNTEAFF.

This chain links TRBV6-1 with TRBJ2-5, with D possibly called TRBD1 or TRBD2 (7 bases each). V lost 1 base and J lost 0, with 15 bases in between. This CDR3 is built from 17 residues. Germline loops: CDR1 MNHNS, CDR2 SASEGT. CDR3 region: CASSEGQGGSNQETQYF. The DNA for the CDR3 is TGTGCCAGCAGTGAAGGACAGGGAGGGAGTAACCAAGAGACCCAGTACTTC.

Only one count was recorded for this clone. The rearrangement joins TRBV6-1 to TRBJ2-1; D possibly corresponds to TRBD1 (7 bases). V lost 7 bases and J lost 2, with 15 bases in between. CDR1 and CDR2 from the germline V gene are MNHNS and SASEGT. The CDR3 contains 15 residues. CDR3 sequence: CASILRGAAYNEQFF. DNA for the CDR3: TGTGCCAGCATCCTCAGGGGGGCGGCCTACAATGAGCAGTTCTTC.

The rearrangement uses TRBV27 and TRBJ2-7; 11 bases line up with TRBD2. Germline V gene sequence: CDR1 MNHEY, CDR2 SMNVEV (reference sequence). Trimming at V came to 7 bases and at J to 7 bases, leaving 9 bases not matched to a gene. The CDR3 has 14 residues. CDR3 region: CASTQLAGAGEQYF. Written as DNA, the CDR3 is TGTGCCAGCACCCAACTAGCGGGGGCGGGTGAGCAGTACTTC.

This clone was seen once. The chain has TRBV5-8 and TRBJ2-3, with unresolved D. Between the trimmed V and J ends, which lost 4 bases and 2 bases, there was a span of 2 bases. The CDR3 totals 11 residues. Germline lookup yields CDR1 SGHTS and CDR2 YDEGEE. The CDR3 bases are TGTGCCAGCAGCCCCACAGATACGCAGTATTTT. Translated, it gives CASSPTDTQYF.

The genes are TRBV7-8 and TRBJ1-1, with D perhaps matching TRBD1 (6 bases). The CDR3 has 15 residues. The germline V and J ends were trimmed by 6 bases and 2 bases, with 16 bases remaining between them. The germline V gene has CDR1 SGHVS and CDR2 FQNEAQ. The CDR3 bases are TGTGCCAGCAGAGACCGGACAGTAACTAACACTGAAGCTTTCTTT. It specifies CASRDRTVTNTEAFF.

The rearrangement links TRBV7-6 to TRBJ2-4; the match to TRBD2 covers 12 bases. The CDR3 has 16 amino acids. The trim removed 5 bases at V and 9 bases at J, leaving 11 bases unmatched. CDR1 and CDR2 from the germline V gene are SGHVS and FNYEAQ. CDR3 DNA: TGTGCCAGCAGCCCCAGGACTAGCGGGGAGGGTTTCATTCAGTACTTC. Its translation: CASSPRTSGEGFIQYF.

This chain uses TRBV7-9 with TRBJ2-2; TRBD1 matches 8 bases. After removal of 7 bases from V and 0 bases from J, the junction contained 4 bases not matched to a gene. Germline CDR1 SEHNR, CDR2 FQNEAQ (reference sequence). This CDR3 is built from 15 residues. The CDR3 sequence is CASNDRGANTGELFF. CDR3 bases: TGTGCCAGCAACGACAGGGGTGCGAACACCGGGGAGCTGTTTTTT.

The chain recombines TRBV28 with TRBJ2-1, with D perhaps TRBD1 (5 bases). Germline V CDR1 and CDR2: MDHEN, SYDVKM. Between the trimmed V and J ends, which lost 1 base and 0 bases, there was a span of 16 bases. This CDR3 spans 18 amino acids. The CDR3 DNA is TGTGCCAGCAGTTTATTGTTGCAGGGCAGGAGCTCCTACAATGAGCAGTTCTTC. Its protein is CASSLLLQGRSSYNEQFF.

This clone showed up just a few times. The genes are TRBV4-3 and TRBJ2-2; D might be TRBD2 (6 bases). CDR1 and CDR2 from the germline V gene are LGHNA and YSLEER. Trimming cost V 0 bases and J 5 bases, with 13 bases left between them. This CDR3 has 16 amino acids. CDR3 DNA sequence: TGCGCCAGCAGCCAAGATCAAGGGAGGTCGACCGGGGAGCTGTTTTTT. It encodes CASSQDQGRSTGELFF.

This clone was seen just once. The genes are TRBV5-1 and TRBJ2-3, with TRBD2 matching 14 bases. Germline lookup yields CDR1 SGHRS and CDR2 YFSETQ. This CDR3 has 20 amino acids. Trimming at V came to 1 base and at J to 4 bases, leaving 14 bases not matched to a gene. CDR3 residues: CASSLLVAGTSGRGADTQYF. CDR3 bases: TGCGCCAGCAGCTTGCTAGTGGCCGGGACTAGCGGGAGAGGGGCAGATACGCAGTATTTT.

CDR3 sequence reads: CASSSRSGRAAETQYF. The CDR3, as DNA: TGTGCCAGCAGTTCCCGTAGCGGGAGGGCTGCGGAGACCCAGTACTTC. J is TRBJ2-5 and V is TRBV6-8; 11 bases agree with TRBD2. The germline CDR1 and CDR2 sequences are MNHGY and SAAAGT. The V gene end was trimmed by 4 bases and the J gene end by 5 bases; junction bases not matched to a gene: 9. This CDR3 contains 16 residues.

The chain carries TRBV5-6 and TRBJ2-2; D not resolved. This CDR3 has 15 residues. V dropped 4 bases and J dropped 4 bases, with 14 bases sitting between them. Per germline, CDR1 SGHDT and CDR2 YYEEEE. CDR3 region: CASSTPESFTGELFF. DNA of the CDR3: TGTGCCAGCAGCACCCCCGAAAGTTTCACCGGGGAGCTGTTTTTT.

The rearrangement joins TRBV7-9 to TRBJ1-4; possibly TRBD1 for D (5 bases). V dropped 4 bases and J dropped 6 bases, with 9 bases sitting between them. The CDR3 totals 13 residues. CDR1 SEHNR and CDR2 FQNEAQ come from the germline V gene (reference sequence). The CDR3 reads CASSWGTDEKLFF. DNA of the CDR3: TGTGCCAGCAGCTGGGGGACTGATGAAAAACTGTTTTTT.